This T cell receptor beta chain was documented in a study of blood T cell repertoires in COVID-19. V gave up 0 bases and J gave up 2 bases, with 8 bases separating them. Germline V gene data show CDR1 as MNHNY and CDR2 as SVGAGI (reference sequence). CDR3 length: 15 amino acids. Using immunoSEQ multiplex PCR, the repertoire was profiled, and TCRdb retains in-frame clones only, with some absent. The sample lists 95,000 to 120,000 clones; approximately 91% were seen once. The sequence came from a woman aged 70-85 years who had recovered from COVID-19. This sequence joins TRBV6-6 and TRBJ1-5, with D perhaps matching TRBD1 (6 bases). Material: peripheral blood. CDR3 in DNA: TGTGCCAGCAGTTACTCCCGACAGGGCAATCAGCCCCAGCATTTT. Its translation: CASSYSRQGNQPQHF.